The 9 T cell receptor beta chains listed next were all sequenced from one sample in a study of blood T cell repertoires in COVID-19. The protocol was immunoSEQ multiplex PCR, while the TCRdb copy is restricted to in-frame clones and leaves out a portion. This sample has roughly 170,000 clones, with under 85% found just once. What was sequenced was PBMCs or T cells enriched from blood (not recorded which). All receptors come from a man in his fifties who had recovered from COVID-19.

The chain uses TRBV7-8 and TRBJ1-3, with 10 bases aligning to TRBD1. With 5 bases clipped from V and 3 bases from J, the junction kept 7 bases outside the gene matches. Germline V gives CDR1 SGHVS, CDR2 FQNEAQ. The CDR3 is 16 amino acids. The CDR3 bases are TGTGCCAGCAGCCAGGGGACAGGGGCCTATGGAAACACCATATATTTT. Its protein is CASSQGTGAYGNTIYF.

As regards this clone: Other nucleotide sequences from this sample produce the same CDR3. The chain combines TRBV18 with TRBJ1-5, with 8 bases aligning to TRBD1. CDR3 length equals 14 residues. CDR1 KGHSH and CDR2 LQKENI come from the germline V gene. Trimming cost V 3 bases and J 4 bases; bases outside gene matches: 2. The CDR3 protein is CASSPGQGNQPQHF. The CDR3 region has the DNA TGTGCCAGCTCACCTGGACAGGGAAATCAGCCCCAGCATTTT.

This rearrangement joins TRBV28 to TRBJ1-4, with D possibly being TRBD1 (5 bases). Germline CDR1 and CDR2: MDHEN and SYDVKM. The CDR3 contains 14 residues. V shed 5 bases and J shed 11 bases, with 18 bases lying between them. Here the CDR3 reads CASSPATVPGKLFF. CDR3 nucleotide sequence: TGTGCCAGCAGTCCAGCGACAGTTCCAGGTAAACTGTTTTTT.

This chain connects TRBV4-2 to TRBJ2-3, with 10 bases fitting TRBD2. Germline V gene data show CDR1 as LGHNA and CDR2 as YNFKEQ. With 2 bases clipped from V and 5 bases from J, the junction kept 7 bases outside the gene matches. The CDR3 contains 16 residues. CDR3: CASSQLVSGGGDTQYF. The CDR3 DNA sequence: TGTGCCAGCAGCCAACTGGTGAGCGGGGGGGGAGATACGCAGTATTTT.

This clone was detected a few times. The gene calls are TRBV3-1 (or the pseudogene TRBV3-2) and TRBJ2-7; 10 bases fit TRBD2. Germline assignment: CDR1 LGHDT and CDR2 YNNKEL (reference sequence). V dropped 8 bases and J dropped 3; count of bases not matched to a gene: 10. CDR3 size: 15 residues. CDR3 sequence (DNA): TGTGCCAGCTCTCCGGGAGCGGGGGGGCGCTACGAGCAGTACTTC. As protein: CASSPGAGGRYEQYF.

The chain joins TRBV6-1 to TRBJ2-1; D gene ambiguous. The CDR3 is 14 amino acids. Between the trimmed V and J ends, which lost 3 bases and 8 bases, there was a span of 14 bases. Germline V gives CDR1 MNHNS, CDR2 SASEGT. The CDR3 loop reads CASSDDQVLDEQFF. In DNA form, the CDR3 reads TGTGCCAGCAGTGACGATCAGGTTCTCGATGAGCAGTTCTTC.

The chain links TRBV5-6 to TRBJ2-2; D gene ambiguous. Germline loops: CDR1 SGHDT, CDR2 YYEEEE. The CDR3 sequence is 16 residues long. The ends were cut back, 4 bases at V and 2 bases at J, with 15 bases in the middle. CDR3 region: CASSPGGRINTGELFF. The CDR3 bases are TGTGCCAGCAGCCCCGGTGGCAGGATTAACACCGGGGAGCTGTTTTTT. The complete variable domain, with remaining parts taken from reference TRBV5-6 and TRBJ2-2, reads DAGVTQSPTHLIKTRGQQVTLRCSPKSGHDTVSWYQQALGQGPQFIFQYYEEEERQRGNFPDRFSGHQFPNYSSELNVNALLLGDSALYLCASSPGGRINTGELFFGEGSRLTVL.

This rearrangement joins TRBV2 to TRBJ1-2; D possibly corresponds to TRBD1 (5 bases). The CDR3 is 17 amino acids. CDR1 is SNHLY and CDR2 is FYNNEI in the germline V gene. V dropped 4 bases and J dropped 1 base, with 19 bases sitting between them. The CDR3 bases are TGTGCCAGCAGTGGAGGCCGCGACAGAATAATTAACTATGGCTACACCTTC. Encoded protein: CASSGGRDRIINYGYTF.

The chain is built from TRBV2 and TRBJ2-2; the match to TRBD2 covers 11 bases. Germline V gene data show CDR1 as SNHLY and CDR2 as FYNNEI. V trimming: 3 bases; J trimming: 5 bases; junction bases outside the gene matches: 14. This CDR3 is 19 amino acids long. CDR3 loop: CASSDPLVAGGLRTGELFF. Here the CDR3 DNA reads TGTGCCAGCAGTGACCCTTTAGTAGCGGGGGGGCTTCGGACCGGGGAGCTGTTTTTT.